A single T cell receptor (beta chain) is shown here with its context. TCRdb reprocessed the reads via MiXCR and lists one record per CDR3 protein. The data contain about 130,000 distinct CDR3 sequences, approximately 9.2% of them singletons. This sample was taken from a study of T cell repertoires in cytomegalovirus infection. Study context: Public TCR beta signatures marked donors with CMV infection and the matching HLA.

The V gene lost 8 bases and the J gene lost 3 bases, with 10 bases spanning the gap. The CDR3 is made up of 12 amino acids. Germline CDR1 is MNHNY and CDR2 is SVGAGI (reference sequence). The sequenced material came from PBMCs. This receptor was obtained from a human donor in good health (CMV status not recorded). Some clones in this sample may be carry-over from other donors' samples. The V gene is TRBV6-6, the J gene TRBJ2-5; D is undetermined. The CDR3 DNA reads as TGTGCCAGCCGTCGCCCCAAAGAGACCCAGTACTTC. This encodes CASRRPKETQYF.